One and the same sample provided the 22 T cell receptor beta chains below, sequenced in a study of blood T cell repertoires in COVID-19. Produced via immunoSEQ multiplex PCR; TCRdb's table is partial and in-frame only. The sample records about 270,000 clones, 86% being singletons. Specimen: peripheral blood. These receptors originate from a woman older than 75 with COVID-19, enrolled during active disease.

This clone has a count of ten or more. The gene calls are TRBV29-1 and TRBJ2-7; no definite D call. Germline V gives CDR1 SQVTM, CDR2 ANQGSEA. V was clipped by 0 bases and J by 3 bases, with 12 bases between them. There are 14 residues in the CDR3. The CDR3 loop reads CSVEDPRHFYEQYV. The CDR3 nucleotides are TGCAGCGTTGAAGATCCCCGACACTTCTACGAGCAGTACGTC.

V usage is TRBV28 and J usage is TRBJ2-7; D is unclear. The V end lost 6 bases, the J end lost 3 bases, and 9 bases lay between the germline ends. This CDR3 is built from 12 residues. From germline, CDR1 is MDHEN and CDR2 SYDVKM. The CDR3 DNA reads TGTGCCAGCAGCCGGTCCCTCTACGAGCAGTACGTC. Encoded protein: CASSRSLYEQYV.

The chain has TRBV6-1 and TRBJ1-2; TRBD1 matches 10 bases. The CDR3 sequence is 14 residues long. The germline gives CDR1 MNHNS, CDR2 SASEGT. J lost 3 bases, V lost 5 bases, and 3 bases had no gene match. The CDR3 region is CASSRTGGDYGYTF. The CDR3 DNA follows: TGTGCCAGCAGTCGGACAGGGGGGGACTATGGCTACACCTTC.

This clone was counted once. Additional DNA sequences in this sample encode the identical CDR3. The chain is built from TRBV7-9 and TRBJ1-1, with TRBD1 as a possible D gene (6 bases). The CDR3 sequence is 12 residues long. Trimming stripped 4 bases from V and 7 bases from J, with 10 bases between. The germline gives CDR1 SEHNR, CDR2 FQNEAQ (reference sequence). CDR3 sequence (DNA): TGTGCCAGCAGCTCCCAGGGGTTTGAAGCTTTCTTT. Translation: CASSSQGFEAFF.

This clone was seen a handful of times. The chain has TRBV19 and TRBJ2-6, with 9 bases that match TRBD1. The CDR3 has 17 residues. Germline CDR1 is LNHDA and CDR2 is SQIVND (reference sequence). J was trimmed by 0 bases and V by 7 bases; bases with no gene match: 7. CDR3 amino acids: CASTDDRGGSGANVLTF. CDR3 bases: TGTGCCAGTACCGACGACAGGGGGGGCTCTGGGGCCAACGTCCTGACTTTC.

The rearrangement joins TRBV2 to TRBJ1-4, with 12 bases that match TRBD1. Germline CDR1 is SNHLY and CDR2 is FYNNEI. This CDR3 contains 17 residues. Unmatched junction bases numbered 12, after V lost 5 bases and J lost 8 bases. The CDR3 protein is CASSRGTGGGKGEKLFF. For the CDR3, the DNA is TGTGCCAGCAGTCGGGGGACAGGGGGCGGGAAGGGCGAAAAACTGTTTTTT.

The chain carries TRBV3-1 (or the pseudogene TRBV3-2) and TRBJ1-1; no reliable D call. Germline V gene lookup returns CDR1 LGHDT and CDR2 YNNKEL (reference sequence). The V end was cut by 0 bases, the J end by 1 base, with 12 bases between. This CDR3 is built from 16 residues. CDR3 amino acids: CASSQDLTGWNTEAFF. The CDR3 DNA is TGTGCCAGCAGCCAAGATCTGACGGGGTGGAACACTGAAGCTTTCTTT.

V gene TRBV10-3 combines with J gene TRBJ2-3, with TRBD2 matching 10 bases. The V gene's germline CDR1 is ENHRY and CDR2 SYGVKD. V was clipped by 7 bases and J by 6 bases; unmatched bases: 4. There are 13 residues in the CDR3. The CDR3 sequence: CAITASGGDTQYF. CDR3 coding DNA: TGTGCCATCACTGCTAGCGGGGGTGATACGCAGTATTTT.

The chain employs TRBV24-1 and TRBJ1-6; 9 bases fit TRBD1. V shed 0 bases, J shed 4 bases, and the junction held 6 bases outside the gene matches. Per germline, CDR1 KGHDR and CDR2 SFDVKD. This CDR3 is 18 amino acids long. The CDR3: CATSDLVDRGAYNSPLHF. CDR3 nucleotides: TGTGCCACCAGTGATTTGGTGGACAGGGGAGCGTATAATTCACCCCTCCACTTT.

V gene TRBV6-5 combines with J gene TRBJ1-1; D is undetermined. Trimming pared 4 bases from V and 5 bases from J, leaving 14 bases between. The V gene's germline CDR1 is MNHEY and CDR2 SVGAGI. This CDR3 region has 14 residues. CDR3 DNA sequence: TGTGCCAGCAGTTGGGCATCCTGGGAGACTGAAGCTTTCTTT. Translated: CASSWASWETEAFF.

As to this clone: One end of the junction is discordant with germline, which a read error may explain. This chain connects TRBV7-7 to TRBJ2-2; TRBD2 agrees at 7 bases. Germline assignment: CDR1 SSHAT and CDR2 FNYEAQ (reference sequence). There are 15 residues in the CDR3. The CDR3 is CASSLARGGAGELFF. In nucleotides, the CDR3 is TGTGCTAGCAGCTTAGCCCGGGGAGGGGCCGGGGAGCTGTTTTTT.

The chain couples TRBV19 to TRBJ1-4, with 10 positions matching TRBD1. This CDR3 is built from 15 residues. From germline, CDR1 is LNHDA and CDR2 SQIVND (reference sequence). V lost 8 bases and J lost 3; bases outside the gene matches: 6. In DNA form, the CDR3 reads TGTGCCAGTCGACAGGGGGCCGCATCTAATGAAAAACTGTTTTTT. Translation: CASRQGAASNEKLFF.

This chain uses TRBV11-2 with TRBJ1-1, with D perhaps TRBD1 (6 bases). Trimming shortened V by 6 bases and J by 1 base, and 9 bases separated the two germline ends. This CDR3 is 13 amino acids long. In germline, CDR1 is SGHAT, CDR2 FQNNGV. This CDR3 is CASSRDTNTEAFF. The CDR3 bases are TGTGCCAGCAGTCGGGACACGAACACTGAAGCTTTCTTT.

The chain combines TRBV19 with TRBJ2-2; D perhaps matches TRBD1 (6 bases). Germline V CDR1 and CDR2: LNHDA, SQIVND (reference sequence). This CDR3 contains 15 residues. The germline V and J ends were trimmed by 3 bases and 5 bases, with 13 bases remaining between them. The CDR3 DNA is TGTGCCAGTAGTATTGACAGGCTGGGGACCGGGGAGCTGTTTTTT. Translated, it gives CASSIDRLGTGELFF.

The V gene is TRBV25-1, the J gene TRBJ1-3; TRBD1 aligns across 9 bases. The length of the CDR3 is 16 residues. Per the germline V gene, CDR1 is MGHDK and CDR2 is SYGVNS. V was pared by 3 bases and J by 3 bases, with 6 bases of the junction left unmatched. The CDR3 nucleotides are TGTGCCAGCAGTGACCGACGACAGGGGGGTGGAAACACCATATATTTT. Amino acids: CASSDRRQGGGNTIYF.

The chain combines TRBV7-6 with TRBJ1-5; D is uncertain. The CDR3 loop spans 17 amino acids. Trimming removed 6 bases from V and 7 bases from J, with 25 bases in between. CDR1 and CDR2 from the germline V gene are SGHVS and FNYEAQ. The CDR3 DNA is TGTGCCAGCAGGACGTTTAGGAACCCTCGCCTCAGGCAGCCCCAGCATTTT. This translates into CASRTFRNPRLRQPQHF.

The chain combines TRBV6-5 with TRBJ2-5; TRBD1 aligns across 9 bases. V was pared by 6 bases and J by 1 base, with 3 bases of the junction left unmatched. The CDR3 is made up of 14 amino acids. Germline CDR1 reads MNHEY; CDR2 reads SVGAGI. The CDR3 DNA reads TGTGCCAGCAGACGGGGACAGGGCCAAGAGACCCAGTACTTC. Translating it yields CASRRGQGQETQYF.

Written as DNA, the CDR3 is TGTGCCAGCAGCGCCGAGGTGGGACAGGGATGGGTTGGCTACACCTTC. This gives the protein CASSAEVGQGWVGYTF. The chain uses TRBV9 and TRBJ1-2; 9 nucleotides line up with TRBD1. Germline CDR1 reads SGDLS; CDR2 reads YYNGEE. The length of the CDR3 is 16 residues. The V and J ends lost 3 bases and 7 bases, in that order; junction bases with no gene match: 13.

This clone was recorded only once. The J gene is TRBJ1-2, the V gene TRBV6-5; 7 positions match TRBD1. The J segment lost 8 bases and the V segment lost 5 bases, leaving 11 bases of the junction unmatched. The CDR3 consists of 14 residues. Germline lookup yields CDR1 MNHEY and CDR2 SVGAGI. CDR3 DNA: TGTGCCAGCAGTCGGAGACAGGGCCAGTCCGGCTACACCTTC. This translates into CASSRRQGQSGYTF.

This clone was recorded once. Mismatch with germline at one junction end may stem from a read error. The V gene is TRBV30, the J gene TRBJ1-1, with 7 positions matching TRBD1. CDR1 and CDR2 (germline): GTSNPN, SVGIG (reference sequence). The CDR3 length is 11 residues. The CDR3 DNA follows: TGTGCCTGGAGCATCGGACAGGTCAGTCTCTTT. Translation: CAWSIGQVSLF.

The genes are TRBV5-4 and TRBJ1-1; tentatively, D is TRBD1 (6 bases). The germline V and J ends were trimmed by 1 base and 1 base, with 11 bases remaining between them. The CDR3 consists of 15 residues. Per the germline V gene, CDR1 is SGHNT and CDR2 is YYREEE (reference sequence). The CDR3 sequence is CASSLPGQQNTEAFF. The CDR3 DNA follows: TGTGCCAGCAGCTTGCCGGGACAACAGAACACTGAAGCTTTCTTT.

This clone has a handful of counts. The CDR3 sequence: CASTPREGSTEAFF. In DNA form, the CDR3 reads TGCGCCAGCACCCCTAGGGAGGGGTCCACTGAAGCTTTCTTT. The chain is built from TRBV5-1 and TRBJ1-1; a weak D match, TRBD1 (5 bases). The V and J ends lost 6 bases and 4 bases respectively, with 16 bases between them. Germline CDR1 reads SGHRS; CDR2 reads YFSETQ. There are 14 residues in the CDR3.